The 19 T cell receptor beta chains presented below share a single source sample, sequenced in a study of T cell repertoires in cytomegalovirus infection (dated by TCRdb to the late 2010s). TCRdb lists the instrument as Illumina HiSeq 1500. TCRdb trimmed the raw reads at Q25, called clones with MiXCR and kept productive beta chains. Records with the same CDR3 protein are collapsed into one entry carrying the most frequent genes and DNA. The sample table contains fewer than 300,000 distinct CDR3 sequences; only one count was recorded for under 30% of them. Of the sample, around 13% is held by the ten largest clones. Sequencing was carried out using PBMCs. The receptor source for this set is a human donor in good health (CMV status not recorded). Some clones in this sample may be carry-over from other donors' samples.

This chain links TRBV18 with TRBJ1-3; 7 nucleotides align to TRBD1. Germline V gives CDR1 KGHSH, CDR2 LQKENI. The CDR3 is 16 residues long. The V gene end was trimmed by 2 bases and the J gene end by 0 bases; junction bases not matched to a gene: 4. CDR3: CASSPWDSSSGNTIYF. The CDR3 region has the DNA TGTGCCAGCTCACCATGGGACAGCAGCTCTGGAAACACCATATATTTT.

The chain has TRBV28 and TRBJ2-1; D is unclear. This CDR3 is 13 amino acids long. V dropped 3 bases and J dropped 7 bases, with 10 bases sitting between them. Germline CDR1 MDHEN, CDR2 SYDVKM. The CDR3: CASSFPPGNEQFF. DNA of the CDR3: TGTGCCAGCAGTTTTCCCCCAGGAAATGAGCAGTTCTTC.

The CDR3 loop reads CASSPNSVLPGQGISGELFF. The CDR3 DNA reads TGTGCCAGCTCACCAAACTCAGTCCTCCCGGGACAGGGTATTTCCGGGGAGCTGTTTTTT. V is TRBV18 and J is TRBJ2-2; 9 bases are shared with TRBD1. Germline loops: CDR1 KGHSH, CDR2 LQKENI. J lost 6 bases, V lost 2 bases, and 19 bases had no gene match. The CDR3 loop spans 20 amino acids. The variable domain in full, with the rest retrieved from reference TRBV18 and TRBJ2-2, is NAGVMQNPRHLVRRRGQEARLRCSPMKGHSHVYWYRQLPEEGLKFMVYLQKENIIDESGMPKERFSAEFPKEGPSILRIQQVVRGDSAAYFCASSPNSVLPGQGISGELFFGEGSRLTVL.

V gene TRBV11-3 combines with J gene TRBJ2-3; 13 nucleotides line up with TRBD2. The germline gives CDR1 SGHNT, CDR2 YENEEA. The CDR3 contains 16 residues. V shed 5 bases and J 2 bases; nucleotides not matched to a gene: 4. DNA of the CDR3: TGTGCCAGCAGCCTAGGGACTAGCGGGGTCACAGATACGCAGTATTTT. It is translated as CASSLGTSGVTDTQYF.

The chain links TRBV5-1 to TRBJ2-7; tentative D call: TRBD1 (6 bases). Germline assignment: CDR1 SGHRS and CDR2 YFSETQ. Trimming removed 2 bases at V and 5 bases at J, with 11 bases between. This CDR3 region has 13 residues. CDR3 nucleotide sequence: TGCGCCAGCAGCTTACCAGGGGACCACGAGCAGTACTTC. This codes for CASSLPGDHEQYF.

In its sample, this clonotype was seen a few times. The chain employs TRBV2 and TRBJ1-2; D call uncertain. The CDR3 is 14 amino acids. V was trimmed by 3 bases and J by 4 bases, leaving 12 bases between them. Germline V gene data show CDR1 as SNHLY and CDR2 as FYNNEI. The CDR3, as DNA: TGTGCCAGCAGTGAGGGAGGCCGTGCCTATGGCTACACCTTC. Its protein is CASSEGGRAYGYTF.

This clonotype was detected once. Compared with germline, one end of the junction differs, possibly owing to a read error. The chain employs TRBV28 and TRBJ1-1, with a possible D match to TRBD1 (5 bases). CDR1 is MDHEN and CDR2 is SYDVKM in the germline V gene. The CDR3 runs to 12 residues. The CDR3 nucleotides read TGTACCAGCAGGGTTATTAACACTGAAGCTTTCTTT. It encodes CTSRVINTEAFF.

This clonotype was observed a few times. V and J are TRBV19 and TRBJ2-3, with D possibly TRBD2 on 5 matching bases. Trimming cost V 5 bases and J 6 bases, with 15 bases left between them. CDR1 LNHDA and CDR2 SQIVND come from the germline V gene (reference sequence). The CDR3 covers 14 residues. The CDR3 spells CASSRDGRWDTQYF. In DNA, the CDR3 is TGTGCCAGTAGTCGGGATGGTCGCTGGGATACGCAGTATTTT. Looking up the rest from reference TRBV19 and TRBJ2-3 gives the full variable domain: DGGITQSPKYLFRKEGQNVTLSCEQNLNHDAMYWYRQDPGQGLRLIYYSQIVNDFQKGDIAEGYSVSREKKESFPLTVTSAQKNPTAFYLCASSRDGRWDTQYFGPGTRLTVL.

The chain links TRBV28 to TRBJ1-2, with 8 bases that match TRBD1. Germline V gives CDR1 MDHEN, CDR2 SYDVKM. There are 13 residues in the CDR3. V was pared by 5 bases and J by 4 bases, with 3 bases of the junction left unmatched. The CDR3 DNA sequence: TGTGCCAGCAGTCCGGGACAGGTCTATGGCTACACCTTC. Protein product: CASSPGQVYGYTF.

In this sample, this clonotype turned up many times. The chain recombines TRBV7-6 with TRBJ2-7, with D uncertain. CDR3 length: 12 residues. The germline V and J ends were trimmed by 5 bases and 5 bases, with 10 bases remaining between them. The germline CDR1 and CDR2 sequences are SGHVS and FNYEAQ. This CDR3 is CASSPFSDEQYF. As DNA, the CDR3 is TGTGCCAGCAGCCCCTTCAGCGACGAGCAGTACTTC.

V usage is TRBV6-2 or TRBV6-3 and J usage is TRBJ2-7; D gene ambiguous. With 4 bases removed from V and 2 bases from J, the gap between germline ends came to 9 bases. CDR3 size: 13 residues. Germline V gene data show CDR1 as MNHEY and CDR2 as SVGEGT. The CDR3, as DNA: TGTGCCAGCAGTTGGCCAGCAGCCTACGAGCAGTACTTC. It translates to CASSWPAAYEQYF.

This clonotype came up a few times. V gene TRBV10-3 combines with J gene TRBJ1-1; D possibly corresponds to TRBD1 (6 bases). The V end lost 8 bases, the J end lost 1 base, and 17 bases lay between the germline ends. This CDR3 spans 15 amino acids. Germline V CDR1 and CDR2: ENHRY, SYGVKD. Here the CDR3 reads CAIRGPQGSNTEAFF. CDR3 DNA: TGTGCCATCCGAGGGCCACAGGGATCGAACACTGAAGCTTTCTTT.

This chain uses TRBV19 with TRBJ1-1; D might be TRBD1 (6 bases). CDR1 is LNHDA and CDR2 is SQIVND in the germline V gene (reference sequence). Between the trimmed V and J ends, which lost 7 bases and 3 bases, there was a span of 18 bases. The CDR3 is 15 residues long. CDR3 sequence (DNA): TGTGCCAGTACTGTTACAGGGACAATGGACACTGAAGCTTTCTTT. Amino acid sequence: CASTVTGTMDTEAFF.

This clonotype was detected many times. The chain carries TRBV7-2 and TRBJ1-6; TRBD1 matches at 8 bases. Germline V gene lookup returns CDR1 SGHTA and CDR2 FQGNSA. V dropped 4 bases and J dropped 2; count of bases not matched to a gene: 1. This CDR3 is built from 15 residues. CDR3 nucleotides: TGTGCCAGCAGCTCGGGACAGGCCTATAATTCACCCCTCCACTTT. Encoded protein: CASSSGQAYNSPLHF.

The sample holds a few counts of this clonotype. CDR3 coding DNA: TGTGCCAGTAGTATAGGAGGAACAGCAACCCACACTGAAGCTTTCTTT. Protein: CASSIGGTATHTEAFF. This chain links TRBV19 with TRBJ1-1; no reliable D call. CDR1 and CDR2 (germline): LNHDA, SQIVND (reference sequence). Trimming took off 1 base at V and 3 bases at J, with 15 bases between the two ends. The CDR3 extends over 16 amino acids.

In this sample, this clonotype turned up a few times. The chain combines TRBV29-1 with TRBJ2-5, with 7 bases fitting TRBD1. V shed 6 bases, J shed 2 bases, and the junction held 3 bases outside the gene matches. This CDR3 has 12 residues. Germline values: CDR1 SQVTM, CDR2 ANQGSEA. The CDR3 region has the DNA TGCAGCGTGAGACAGGGACAAGAGACCCAGTACTTC. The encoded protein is CSVRQGQETQYF.

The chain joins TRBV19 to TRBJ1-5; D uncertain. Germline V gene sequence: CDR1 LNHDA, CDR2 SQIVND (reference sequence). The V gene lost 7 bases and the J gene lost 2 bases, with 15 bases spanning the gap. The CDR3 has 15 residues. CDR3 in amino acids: CASTADGGRNQPQHF. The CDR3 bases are TGTGCCAGTACCGCCGACGGAGGTCGCAATCAGCCCCAGCATTTT.

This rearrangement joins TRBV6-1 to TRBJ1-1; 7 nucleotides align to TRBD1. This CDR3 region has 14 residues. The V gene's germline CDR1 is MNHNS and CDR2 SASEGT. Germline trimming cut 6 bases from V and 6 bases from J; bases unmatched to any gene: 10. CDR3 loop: CASRISRGESEAFF. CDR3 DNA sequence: TGTGCCAGCAGGATATCCAGGGGGGAGTCTGAAGCTTTCTTT.

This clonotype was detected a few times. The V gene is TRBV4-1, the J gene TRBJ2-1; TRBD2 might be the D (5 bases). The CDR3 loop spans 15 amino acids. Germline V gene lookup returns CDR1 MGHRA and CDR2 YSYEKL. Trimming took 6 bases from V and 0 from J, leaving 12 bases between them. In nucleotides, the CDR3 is TGCGCCAGCAGTTTAGCGCGAAACTCCTACAATGAGCAGTTCTTC. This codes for CASSLARNSYNEQFF.